The 30 T cell receptor beta chains presented below share a single source sample, sequenced in a study of blood T cells in healthy people across ages. Primed by a sample-barcoded 5' primer and a J-beta primer mix, a second PCR proceeded for roughly 7 to 11 cycles. TCRdb called the 5' RACE reads again in MiXCR, with one record for every CDR3 protein. The table has around 970,000 distinct CDR3 sequences, around 54% seen once. Specimen: blood. Every receptor here comes from a woman aged 55-75 years in good health.

This clonotype has more than one count but fewer than ten. The V and J genes are TRBV2 and TRBJ2-7, with 7 positions matching TRBD1. V shed 9 bases and J 5 bases; nucleotides not matched to a gene: 13. The CDR3 is 14 residues long. Per germline, CDR1 SNHLY and CDR2 FYNNEI. The CDR3 DNA follows: TGTGCCAGTCCCACCGGGACAGCGAAGAACGAGCAGTACTTC. This gives the protein CASPTGTAKNEQYF.

The rearrangement joins TRBV4-1 to TRBJ2-7, with D possibly matching TRBD2 (5 bases). V was clipped by 2 bases and J by 1 base, with 9 bases between them. Germline CDR1 MGHRA, CDR2 YSYEKL. There are 14 residues in the CDR3. CDR3 residues: CASSQSGVSYEQYF. The CDR3 region has the DNA TGCGCCAGCAGCCAATCCGGGGTTTCCTACGAGCAGTACTTC.

To note about this clonotype: A read error is possible here, since a much larger clone lies one base away. This sequence joins TRBV25-1 and TRBJ1-2, with D maybe TRBD1 (5 bases). V lost 6 bases and J lost 5, with 10 bases in between. CDR3 length: 12 amino acids. Germline loops: CDR1 MGHDK, CDR2 SYGVNS. The CDR3 loop reads CASRERTYGYTF. CDR3 DNA: TGTGCCAGCAGGGAGAGGACATATGGCTACACCTTC.

The chain carries TRBV5-1 and TRBJ1-2, with D possibly matching TRBD1 (5 bases). V gave up 0 bases and J gave up 4 bases, with 25 bases separating them. The CDR3 has 19 amino acids. Germline lookup yields CDR1 SGHRS and CDR2 YFSETQ. The CDR3 DNA follows: TGCGCCAGCAGCTTGGCCGGAACGACAGAAAGGACCACTTCCTATGGCTACACCTTC. Its translation is CASSLAGTTERTTSYGYTF.

The CDR3 DNA reads as TGTGCCAGCATGAGTAGCGGGAGAGTAGATACGCAGTATTTT. Residues: CASMSSGRVDTQYF. The rearrangement uses TRBV6-5 and TRBJ2-3; 9 bases line up with TRBD2. The CDR3 has 14 amino acids. Unmatched junction bases numbered 7, after V lost 7 bases and J lost 5 bases. Looked up from germline, CDR1 is MNHEY and CDR2 is SVGAGI.

This chain uses TRBV27 with TRBJ2-7; 7 nucleotides line up with TRBD2. V lost 3 bases, J lost 2 bases, and 4 bases stayed unmatched. The germline V gene has CDR1 MNHEY and CDR2 SMNVEV (reference sequence). CDR3 size: 14 residues. The CDR3 region is CASSLGLRTYEQYF. CDR3 nucleotide sequence: TGTGCCAGCAGTTTGGGACTAAGAACCTACGAGCAGTACTTC.

The rearrangement links TRBV11-2 to TRBJ2-1; D not resolved. Germline V gives CDR1 SGHAT, CDR2 FQNNGV. With 5 bases removed from V and 3 bases from J, the gap between germline ends came to 14 bases. The CDR3 has 15 residues. The CDR3 reads CASSPVKGNYNEQFF. In DNA, the CDR3 is TGTGCCAGCAGCCCGGTGAAAGGGAACTACAATGAGCAGTTCTTC.

The chain uses TRBV20-1 and TRBJ2-7; tentative D call: TRBD1 (7 bases). The CDR3 covers 16 residues. With 6 bases removed from V and 3 bases from J, the gap between germline ends came to 24 bases. Germline V lookup: CDR1 DFQATT, CDR2 SNEGSKA (reference sequence). The CDR3 loop reads CSAGGTAQVRYYEQYF. DNA for the CDR3: TGCAGTGCCGGCGGGACAGCCCAGGTCAGGTACTACGAGCAGTACTTC.

This clonotype was seen only once. The junction departs from germline at one end; a sequencing error may be responsible. V and J are TRBV3-1 and TRBJ2-5; possible D gene TRBD1, 6 bases. The germline V gene encodes CDR1 LGHDT and CDR2 YNNKEL (reference sequence). CDR3 length: 18 amino acids. In nucleotides, the CDR3 is TGTACCAGCAGCCACGTGGGGGCCCGAACTAATTTACAAGAGACCCAGTACTTC. Amino acid sequence: CTSSHVGARTNLQETQYF.

On this clonotype itself: The junction and the germline gene differ at one end; a read error may be behind it. V is TRBV27 and J is TRBJ2-2; 7 bases line up with TRBD1. The CDR3 has 14 residues. Looked up from germline, CDR1 is MNHEY and CDR2 is SMNVEV (reference sequence). The CDR3 is CATRQGPNTGKLFF. CDR3 nucleotides: TGTGCCACCCGACAGGGACCGAACACCGGGAAGCTGTTTTTT.

This clonotype occurred a few times. The gene calls are TRBV3-1 and TRBJ2-1; a weak D match, TRBD2 (6 bases). The DNA end is more similar to TRBJ2-7, so the J call may be wrong. Per the germline V gene, CDR1 is LGHDT and CDR2 is YNNKEL (reference sequence). The CDR3 runs 15 residues. The DNA for the CDR3 is TGTGCCAGCAGTCTCGCGGGGCCCTCCTACAATGAGCAGTACTTC. Residues: CASSLAGPSYNEQYF.

The chain joins TRBV4-2 to TRBJ2-7; D is undetermined. Trimming took 4 bases from V and 0 from J, leaving 25 bases between them. Germline loops: CDR1 LGHNA, CDR2 YNFKEQ. This CDR3 has 19 amino acids. This chain's CDR3 is CASSLPHTWWSLYSYEQYF. The CDR3 DNA reads as TGTGCCAGCAGCCTCCCTCATACTTGGTGGAGTCTTTACTCCTACGAGCAGTACTTC.

The gene calls are TRBV29-1 and TRBJ2-5; D may be TRBD1 (6 bases). The germline V gene has CDR1 SQVTM and CDR2 ANQGSEA. This CDR3 has 15 amino acids. The CDR3 region is CIPYTGNYVGETQYF. The CDR3 nucleotides are TGCATCCCATACACAGGGAATTATGTTGGAGAGACCCAGTACTTC.

This sequence joins TRBV9 and TRBJ1-2, with 7 positions matching TRBD1. V shed 4 bases, J shed 7 bases, and the junction held 13 bases outside the gene matches. This CDR3 spans 15 amino acids. Germline V gives CDR1 SGDLS, CDR2 YYNGEE. CDR3: CASSPSPTGVGGYTF. The CDR3 DNA is TGTGCCAGCAGCCCGAGCCCCACAGGGGTCGGTGGCTACACCTTC.

As concerns this clonotype: Germline and junction disagree at one end, which may indicate a read error. This chain uses TRBV12-3 or TRBV12-4 with TRBJ2-4; TRBD2 agrees at 12 bases. The CDR3 contains 19 residues. CDR3 sequence: CASSLAGGTFFSGKNIQYF. The CDR3 bases are TGTGCCAGCAGTCTAGCGGGAGGGACCTTTTTTAGCGGCAAAAACATTCAGTACTTC.

In DNA form, the CDR3 reads TGTGCCATCAGTGATAGAGCAGGTAGCACAGATACGCAGTATTTT. Translating it yields CAISDRAGSTDTQYF. This chain uses TRBV10-3 with TRBJ2-3; no clear D gene. The CDR3 extends over 15 amino acids. Germline V gene data show CDR1 as ENHRY and CDR2 as SYGVKD. The V and J ends lost 3 bases and 0 bases respectively, with 10 bases between them.

This sequence joins TRBV20-1 and TRBJ2-5; perhaps TRBD2 as D (6 bases). The J call may be incorrect, as the DNA end agrees better with TRBJ2-7. The CDR3 sequence is 14 residues long. Germline V gene sequence: CDR1 DFQATT, CDR2 SNEGSKA (reference sequence). CDR3 residues: CSARVPGARSEQYF. DNA for the CDR3: TGCAGTGCTAGAGTCCCGGGAGCGAGGTCCGAGCAGTACTTC.

This clonotype was observed a handful of times. The chain employs TRBV18 and TRBJ2-4; tentatively, D is TRBD1 (5 bases). Per the germline V gene, CDR1 is KGHSH and CDR2 is LQKENI. The V and J ends lost 6 bases and 4 bases respectively, with 10 bases between them. This CDR3 region has 13 residues. DNA for the CDR3: TGTGCCAGCTCTCAGACAGATAAAAACATTCAGTACTTC. Amino acids: CASSQTDKNIQYF.

The genes are TRBV20-1 and TRBJ2-7; 8 bases align to TRBD2. The length of the CDR3 is 13 residues. Germline V gene lookup returns CDR1 DFQATT and CDR2 SNEGSKA (reference sequence). Germline trimming cut 6 bases from V and 1 base from J; bases unmatched to any gene: 5. As DNA, the CDR3 is TGCAGTGCCGCGGGAGGTCCATCCTACGAGCAGTACTTC. This codes for CSAAGGPSYEQYF.

On this clonotype: Being one base from a much bigger clone, this may be a read error. The gene calls are TRBV12-3 or TRBV12-4 and TRBJ1-6, with D maybe TRBD1 (6 bases). The CDR3 loop spans 17 amino acids. CDR3 sequence (DNA): TGTGTCAGCAACATTAGGGGAGGGGGAGAGAATAATTCACCCCTCCACTTT. Its protein is CVSNIRGGGENNSPLHF.

J is TRBJ2-1 and V is TRBV7-6; TRBD2 agrees at 15 bases. The trim removed 5 bases at V and 4 bases at J, leaving 9 bases unmatched. The CDR3 spans 18 residues. Looked up from germline, CDR1 is SGHVS and CDR2 is FNYEAQ. The CDR3 DNA sequence: TGTGCCAGCAGCCCCAGGACTAGCGGGAGGGCCCCGTACAATGAGCAGTTCTTC. Translation gives CASSPRTSGRAPYNEQFF.

The chain links TRBV14 to TRBJ2-7; D is ambiguous. The CDR3 is made up of 15 amino acids. Trimming removed 0 bases from V and 0 bases from J, with 9 bases in between. CDR1 is SGHDN and CDR2 is FVKESK in the germline V gene. The CDR3 DNA reads as TGTGCCAGCAGCCAAGAAGTCGGCTACTCCTACGAGCAGTACTTC. It is translated as CASSQEVGYSYEQYF.

CDR3 sequence (DNA): TGTGCCAGCTCGAAGGGGCTAGCGGGAGGTCTTGAGCCCTACGAGCAGTACTTC. It is translated as CASSKGLAGGLEPYEQYF. The rearrangement links TRBV7-9 to TRBJ2-7; 11 positions agree with TRBD2. V was clipped by 8 bases and J by 2 bases; unmatched bases: 17. The germline V gene has CDR1 SEHNR and CDR2 FQNEAQ (reference sequence). CDR3 length: 18 amino acids. Supplemented by reference TRBV7-9 and TRBJ2-7, the full variable domain reads DTGVSQNPRHKITKRGQNVTFRCDPISEHNRLYWYRQTLGQGPEFLTYFQNEAQLEKSRLLSDRFSAERPKGSFSTLEIQRTEQGDSAMYLCASSKGLAGGLEPYEQYFGPGTRLTVT.

The chain links TRBV30 to TRBJ2-3, with no clear D. Germline CDR1 and CDR2: GTSNPN and SVGIG (reference sequence). Trimming took 0 bases from V and 7 from J, leaving 11 bases between them. The CDR3 has 13 amino acids. CDR3 coding DNA: TGTGCCTGGAGTGTACTGGGTTACCATACGCAGTATTTT. The encoded protein is CAWSVLGYHTQYF.

This chain links TRBV4-3 with TRBJ1-1; the D gene is possibly TRBD1 (6 bases). Germline CDR1 LGHNA, CDR2 YSLEER. Trimming pared 0 bases from V and 0 bases from J, leaving 8 bases between. The CDR3 length is 15 residues. As DNA, the CDR3 is TGCGCCAGCAGCCAAGAGGACAGACTGAACACTGAAGCTTTCTTT. Translation gives CASSQEDRLNTEAFF.

There are a few counts of this clonotype. One base away lies a much larger clone, so this may be a sequencing read error. V is TRBV29-1 and J is TRBJ2-5; D remains unclear. Trimming pared 7 bases from V and 5 bases from J, leaving 11 bases between. Germline lookup yields CDR1 SQVTM and CDR2 ANQGSEA. The CDR3 is made up of 11 amino acids. CDR3: CSGGMGETQYF. DNA for the CDR3: TGCAGCGGTGGAATGGGGGAGACCCAGTACTTC.

The V call is TRBV12-3 or TRBV12-4, the J call TRBJ2-1, with D perhaps matching TRBD1 or TRBD2 (5 bases each). The V and J ends lost 7 bases and 7 bases respectively, with 11 bases between them. The CDR3 is made up of 12 amino acids. The CDR3 region has the DNA TGTGCCAGCACCAAGGGACGTAATGAGCAGTTCTTC. As protein: CASTKGRNEQFF.

This clonotype was picked up a small number of times. The rearrangement uses TRBV7-2 and TRBJ2-7; D gene ambiguous. Trimming pared 3 bases from V and 4 bases from J, leaving 7 bases between. The CDR3 is 12 residues long. CDR1 is SGHTA, CDR2 FQGNSA, per germline. CDR3 DNA sequence: TGTGCCAGCAGCTTTCCCATGTACGAGCAGTACTTC. Translating it yields CASSFPMYEQYF.

At least ten counts were recorded for this clonotype. This rearrangement joins TRBV29-1 to TRBJ2-5, with unresolved D. The V end was cut by 3 bases, the J end by 1 base, with 3 bases between. CDR1 is SQVTM, CDR2 ANQGSEA, per germline. CDR3 length: 11 residues. The CDR3 loop is CSVEVQETQYF. In DNA, the CDR3 is TGCAGCGTTGAGGTCCAAGAGACCCAGTACTTC.

This chain connects TRBV7-6 to TRBJ1-6, with a tentative D call TRBD1 (5 bases). The V end was cut by 4 bases, the J end by 7 bases, with 11 bases between. The CDR3 spans 14 residues. Per germline, CDR1 SGHVS and CDR2 FNYEAQ. The CDR3 DNA follows: TGTGCCAGCAGCTGGAGGGGTTTGAATTCACCCCTCCACTTT. This sequence encodes CASSWRGLNSPLHF. The whole variable domain, filled in from reference TRBV7-6 and TRBJ1-6, reads GAGVSQSPRYKVTKRGQDVALRCDPISGHVSLYWYRQALGQGPEFLTYFNYEAQQDKSGLPNDRFSAERPEGSISTLTIQRTEQRDSAMYRCASSWRGLNSPLHFGNGTRLTVT.